This T cell receptor (beta chain) was captured by sequencing in a study of spatial heterogeneity in lung cancer. As regards this clonotype: Its cognate antigen is unknown.

General study results and limits: Estimated TCR-seq coverage of tumor T cells was only about 7% for alpha chains. For beta chains, the corresponding estimate was around 13%. Within tumors, counts of expanded alpha and beta TCRs tracked tumor mutation counts.

TCRdb re-derived calls from the 5' RACE reads in MiXCR, one entry per CDR3 protein. This table holds over 3,000 distinct CDR3 sequences, over 9% found once. Time point specified: sample taken at primary tumor resection. The source is a female donor with early-stage non-small cell lung cancer. The sequencing here drew on lung tumor tissue, taken at surgery.

CDR3 protein: CAISQTGSNQPQHF. In DNA form, the CDR3 reads TGTGCCATCAGTCAGACAGGGAGCAATCAGCCCCAGCATTTT. The chain links TRBV10-3 to TRBJ1-5, with 7 bases identical to TRBD1. After removal of 5 bases from V and 1 base from J, the junction contained 2 bases not matched to a gene. The CDR3 is 14 residues long. Germline assignment: CDR1 ENHRY and CDR2 SYGVKD.